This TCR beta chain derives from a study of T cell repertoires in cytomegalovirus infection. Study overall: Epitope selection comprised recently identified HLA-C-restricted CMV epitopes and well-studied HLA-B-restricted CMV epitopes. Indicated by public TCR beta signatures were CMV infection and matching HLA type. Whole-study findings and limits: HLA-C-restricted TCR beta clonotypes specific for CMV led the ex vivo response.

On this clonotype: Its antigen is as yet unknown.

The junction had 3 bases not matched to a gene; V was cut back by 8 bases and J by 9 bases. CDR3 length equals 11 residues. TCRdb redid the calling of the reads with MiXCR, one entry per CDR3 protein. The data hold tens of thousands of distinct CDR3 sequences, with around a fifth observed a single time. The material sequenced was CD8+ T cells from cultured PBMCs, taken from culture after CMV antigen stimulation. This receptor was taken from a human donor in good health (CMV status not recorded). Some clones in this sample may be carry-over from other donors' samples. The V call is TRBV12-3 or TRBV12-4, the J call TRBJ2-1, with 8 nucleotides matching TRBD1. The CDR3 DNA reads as TGTGCCAGCGGACAGGGAGGTGAGCAGTTCTTC. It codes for CASGQGGEQFF.